The next 21 T cell receptor beta chains were all read from a single sample in a study of PD-1 blockade in classical Hodgkin lymphoma. This table comes from immunoSEQ multiplex PCR, and its TCRdb copy is limited to in-frame clones, with some not included. Altogether 25,000 to 30,000 clones are present, 88% being singletons, with the ten largest covering less than 7.5%. Every patient was affected by relapse after autologous stem cell transplantation, while exposure to brentuximab vedotin was not uniform. Through magnetic negative selection, CD8+ T cells were separated from PBMCs that had been thawed. The specimen comprised CD8+ T cells from blood, sampled at baseline. The receptor source for this set is a human donor with classical Hodgkin lymphoma.

The chain carries TRBV9 and TRBJ2-3, with TRBD2 matching over 9 bases. This CDR3 region has 16 residues. Germline CDR1 is SGDLS and CDR2 is YYNGEE. The V and J ends lost 3 bases and 0 bases, in that order; junction bases with no gene match: 5. This chain's CDR3 is CASSGSSGASTDTQYF. CDR3 sequence (DNA): TGTGCCAGCAGCGGATCTAGCGGGGCCAGCACAGATACGCAGTATTTT.

This chain joins TRBV7-9 and TRBJ2-5; 11 nucleotides agree with TRBD1. The J segment lost 5 bases and the V segment lost 6 bases, leaving 5 bases of the junction unmatched. Germline V CDR1 and CDR2: SEHNR, FQNEAQ (reference sequence). The CDR3 is made up of 14 amino acids. Here the CDR3 reads CASRGTGGGETQYF. CDR3 DNA sequence: TGTGCCAGCAGAGGGACAGGGGGTGGGGAGACCCAGTACTTC.

CDR3 nucleotide sequence: TGTGCCAGCAGCTTGTCCGCTAGCGGGAGGATGCAGTTCTTC. It specifies CASSLSASGRMQFF. V and J are TRBV5-6 and TRBJ2-1, with 11 bases identical to TRBD2. The CDR3 runs to 14 residues. Trimming took 1 base from V and 12 from J; bases not matched to a gene: 6. Germline loops: CDR1 SGHDT, CDR2 YYEEEE.

The rearrangement joins TRBV10-3 to TRBJ2-7; 13 bases line up with TRBD2. Trimming removed 5 bases from V and 3 bases from J; junction bases left unmatched: 4. The CDR3 is 15 residues long. Germline V gene sequence: CDR1 ENHRY, CDR2 SYGVKD. The CDR3 DNA reads as TGTGCCATCAGTCCTACTAGCGGGAGGGACTACGAGCAGTACTTC. Translation gives CAISPTSGRDYEQYF.

This clone was counted only a few times. This rearrangement joins TRBV7-9 to TRBJ2-5; D might be TRBD2 (6 bases). Germline CDR1 is SEHNR and CDR2 is FQNEAQ (reference sequence). The V and J ends lost 4 bases and 2 bases respectively, with 8 bases between them. CDR3 length: 13 amino acids. The CDR3 DNA reads TGTGCCAGCAGCTCTAGCGTACAAGAGACCCAGTACTTC. It yields the protein CASSSSVQETQYF.

The gene calls are TRBV28 and TRBJ1-4, with D uncertain. The V gene lost 4 bases and the J gene lost 5 bases, with 8 bases spanning the gap. The CDR3 runs to 13 residues. CDR1 and CDR2 from the germline V gene are MDHEN and SYDVKM. CDR3 nucleotide sequence: TGTGCCAGCAGTTCAAGCCACAATGAAAAACTGTTTTTT. It yields the protein CASSSSHNEKLFF.

This rearrangement joins TRBV6-5 to TRBJ1-1; D gene uncertain. The V and J ends lost 2 bases and 0 bases respectively, with 10 bases between them. CDR1 MNHEY and CDR2 SVGAGI come from the germline V gene. CDR3 length: 15 amino acids. CDR3 nucleotides: TGTGCCAGCAGTTACGGTCAACCTGTGAACACTGAAGCTTTCTTT. It codes for CASSYGQPVNTEAFF.

V and J are TRBV5-1 and TRBJ2-3, with 8 bases that match TRBD2. J lost 6 bases, V lost 2 bases, and 11 bases had no gene match. Germline CDR1 is SGHRS and CDR2 is YFSETQ. The CDR3 consists of 16 residues. The CDR3: CASSLPGGTPEDTQYF. The CDR3 region has the DNA TGCGCCAGCAGCTTACCGGGGGGGACCCCAGAGGATACGCAGTATTTT.

The rearrangement joins TRBV4-1 to TRBJ2-5; a possible D gene is TRBD2 (6 bases). The CDR3 is 12 residues long. V lost 4 bases to trimming and J lost 14 bases, with 17 bases between them. Germline CDR1 reads MGHRA; CDR2 reads YSYEKL. The CDR3 is CASSRASGSPYF. Here the CDR3 DNA reads TGCGCCAGCAGCCGCGCGAGCGGGTCTCCCTACTTC.

This clone was counted a single time. The chain uses TRBV19 and TRBJ2-7, with TRBD1 matching over 7 bases. This CDR3 is 15 amino acids long. CDR1 is LNHDA, CDR2 SQIVND, per germline (reference sequence). With 5 bases clipped from V and 4 bases from J, the junction kept 11 bases outside the gene matches. In DNA, the CDR3 is TGTGCCAGTAGTGCCGGACAGGCTGTTACTTACGAGCAGTACTTC. This sequence encodes CASSAGQAVTYEQYF.

The chain has TRBV29-1 and TRBJ2-7; the D is unclear. The V gene lost 4 bases and the J gene lost 2 bases, with 9 bases spanning the gap. This CDR3 is built from 12 residues. Germline V gene sequence: CDR1 SQVTM, CDR2 ANQGSEA. The CDR3 DNA is TGCAGCGTTGGGCCCCAAACCTACGAGCAGTACTTC. Translated: CSVGPQTYEQYF.

The chain employs TRBV28 and TRBJ2-7; 9 bases are shared with TRBD2. Per germline, CDR1 MDHEN and CDR2 SYDVKM. The length of the CDR3 is 15 residues. V lost 4 bases and J lost 6; bases outside the gene matches: 10. The DNA for the CDR3 is TGTGCCAGCAGTTCCTATAGCGGGAGTCATGGCGAGCAGTACTTC. It is translated as CASSSYSGSHGEQYF.

The chain has TRBV6-5 and TRBJ1-4; 11 bases match TRBD1. The germline CDR1 and CDR2 sequences are MNHEY and SVGAGI. J gave up 6 bases and V 8 bases, and 2 bases lay outside the gene matches. This CDR3 is 13 amino acids long. The CDR3 nucleotides read TGTGCCAGCCTGGGACAGGGGGATGAAAAACTGTTTTTT. This codes for CASLGQGDEKLFF.

This sequence joins TRBV27 and TRBJ2-1, with 7 bases fitting TRBD2. This CDR3 has 14 amino acids. Germline lookup yields CDR1 MNHEY and CDR2 SMNVEV (reference sequence). Trimming at V came to 5 bases and at J to 7 bases, leaving 8 bases not matched to a gene. CDR3 in amino acids: CASSRPGLLNEQFF. In DNA form, the CDR3 reads TGTGCCAGCAGTCGCCCGGGACTACTTAATGAGCAGTTCTTC.

The chain links TRBV9 to TRBJ2-6; D is undetermined. From germline, CDR1 is SGDLS and CDR2 YYNGEE. The CDR3 has 14 residues. V dropped 3 bases and J dropped 0 bases, with 4 bases sitting between them. CDR3 residues: CASSGFSGANVLTF. CDR3 DNA: TGTGCCAGCAGCGGCTTCTCTGGGGCCAACGTCCTGACTTTC.

This chain joins TRBV15 and TRBJ2-1, with D tentatively TRBD1 (5 bases). V was cut by 1 base and J by 6 bases, with 10 bases left in between. Germline V gene sequence: CDR1 LNHNV, CDR2 YYDKDF (reference sequence). This CDR3 has 14 amino acids. CDR3 in amino acids: CATSRGGEFNEQFF. CDR3 nucleotides: TGTGCCACCAGCAGAGGGGGCGAATTCAATGAGCAGTTCTTC.

The chain combines TRBV5-6 with TRBJ2-7; no clear D. Trimming cost V 2 bases and J 3 bases, with 9 bases left between them. This CDR3 contains 13 residues. The germline CDR1 and CDR2 sequences are SGHDT and YYEEEE. The CDR3 sequence: CASSFGTNYEQYF. CDR3 bases: TGTGCCAGCAGCTTCGGTACAAACTACGAGCAGTACTTC.

This clone came up a few times. The chain has TRBV2 and TRBJ2-7; D gene ambiguous. Trimming removed 10 bases at V and 5 bases at J, with 15 bases between. The CDR3 runs to 12 residues. Looked up from germline, CDR1 is SNHLY and CDR2 is FYNNEI. CDR3 sequence: CATLGLNDEQYF. The CDR3 DNA is TGTGCCACTTTGGGCCTTAATGACGAGCAGTACTTC.

The sample holds one count of this clone. The chain uses TRBV28 and TRBJ2-7, with 7 bases matching TRBD2. The CDR3 sequence is 14 residues long. Germline V gene lookup returns CDR1 MDHEN and CDR2 SYDVKM. V was pared by 2 bases and J by 2 bases, with 3 bases of the junction left unmatched. The CDR3 nucleotides are TGTGCCAGCAGTTTAACGGGACTACCCTACGAGCAGTACTTC. Translated: CASSLTGLPYEQYF.

This chain connects TRBV11-3 to TRBJ2-5, with a possible D match to TRBD2 (5 bases). Germline V gene lookup returns CDR1 SGHNT and CDR2 YENEEA. V was pared by 4 bases and J by 5 bases, with 26 bases between. The CDR3 has 18 residues. The CDR3 DNA sequence: TGTGCCAGCAGCTCCTGGAGGTCGGCGGCCCAGCAAGAGGAGACCCAGTACTTC. It codes for CASSSWRSAAQQEETQYF.

This clone was seen a few times. This chain joins TRBV4-1 and TRBJ2-7; D is tentatively TRBD1 or TRBD2 (5 bases each). The germline V gene has CDR1 MGHRA and CDR2 YSYEKL. Trimming removed 0 bases from V and 4 bases from J, with 10 bases in between. The CDR3 consists of 14 residues. The CDR3 protein is CASSQEGPGYEQYF. The CDR3 bases are TGCGCCAGCAGCCAAGAGGGGCCGGGGTACGAGCAGTACTTC.